The clone carrying this T cell receptor beta chain registers medium-sized by frequency. Its matching antigen is unknown. Sequencing ends 3 residues short of the CDR3 end; the germline J gene provides the rest. The data were taken from a study of T cells in women clearing cervical HPV infection. Across the study: Donors had HPV16-related CIN3 or worse; 2 had invasive cancer. Cases' blood sampling followed lesion detection by median about 150 days (90 to 200). Regarding the study as a whole: Unknown T-cell numbers per sample may underlie the richness differences.

The CDR3 is 16 residues long. Trimming removed 6 bases from V and 0 bases from J; junction bases left unmatched: 4. CDR1 LNHDA and CDR2 SQIVND come from the germline V gene (reference sequence). Genomic DNA, averaging approximately 1,100 ng per sample, yielded TCR beta CDR3 via immunoSEQ. The table came from immunoSEQ multiplex PCR; TCRdb's copy has only in-frame clones and leaves some out. Here the sample table reports about 39,000 clones. What was sequenced was blood buffy coat. This sequence joins TRBV19 and TRBJ2-2, with 10 nucleotides matching TRBD2. This sequence was found in a woman between 18 and 75 years old with a cervical HPV16 infection that either progressed to CIN3+ or cleared (not recorded which). CDR3 protein: CASSRLAGPNTGELFF. The part of the CDR3 DNA that was read is TGTGCCAGTAGCAGACTAGCGGGTCCGAACACCGGGGAG.